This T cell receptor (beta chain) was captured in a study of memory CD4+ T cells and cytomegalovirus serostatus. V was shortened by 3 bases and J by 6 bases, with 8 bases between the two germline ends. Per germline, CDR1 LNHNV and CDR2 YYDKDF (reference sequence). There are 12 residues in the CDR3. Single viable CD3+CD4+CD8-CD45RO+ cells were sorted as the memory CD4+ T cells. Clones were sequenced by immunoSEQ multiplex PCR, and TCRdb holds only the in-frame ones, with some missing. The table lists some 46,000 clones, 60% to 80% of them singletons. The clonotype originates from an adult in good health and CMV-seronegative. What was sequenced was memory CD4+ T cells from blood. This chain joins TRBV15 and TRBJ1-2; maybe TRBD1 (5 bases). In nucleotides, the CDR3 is TGTGCCACCAGCAGGGGGCTTGATGGCTACACCTTC. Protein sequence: CATSRGLDGYTF.